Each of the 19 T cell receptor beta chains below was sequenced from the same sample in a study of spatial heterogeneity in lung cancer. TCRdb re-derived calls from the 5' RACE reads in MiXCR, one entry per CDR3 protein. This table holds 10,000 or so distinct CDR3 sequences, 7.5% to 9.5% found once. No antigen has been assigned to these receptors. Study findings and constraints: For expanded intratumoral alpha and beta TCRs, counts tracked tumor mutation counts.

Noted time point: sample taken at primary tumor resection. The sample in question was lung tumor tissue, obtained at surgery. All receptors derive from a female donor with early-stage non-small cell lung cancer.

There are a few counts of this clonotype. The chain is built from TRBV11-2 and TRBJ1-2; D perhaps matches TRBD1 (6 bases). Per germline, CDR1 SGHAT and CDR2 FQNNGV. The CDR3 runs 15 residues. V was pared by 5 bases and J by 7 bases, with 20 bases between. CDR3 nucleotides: TGTGCCAGCAGCCAAGCCGGGGGGCGAGAGGCTGGCTACACCTTC. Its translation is CASSQAGGREAGYTF. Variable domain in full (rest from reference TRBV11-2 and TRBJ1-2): EAGVAQSPRYKIIEKRQSVAFWCNPISGHATLYWYQQILGQGPKLLIQFQNNGVVDDSQLPKDRFSAERLKGVDSTLKIQPAKLEDSAVYLCASSQAGGREAGYTFGSGTRLTVV.

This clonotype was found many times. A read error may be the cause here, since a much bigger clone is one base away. In DNA, the CDR3 is TGTGCCAGCAGTTTCACAGATACGCAGTATTTT. Translating it yields CASSFTDTQYF. V and J are TRBV12-3 or TRBV12-4 and TRBJ2-3, with no clear D. The CDR3 has 11 residues. Trimming removed 3 bases at V and 2 bases at J, with 0 bases between.

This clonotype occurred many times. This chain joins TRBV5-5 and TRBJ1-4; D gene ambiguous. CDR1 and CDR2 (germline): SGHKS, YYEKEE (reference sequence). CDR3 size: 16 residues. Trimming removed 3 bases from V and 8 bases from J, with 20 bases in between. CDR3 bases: TGTGCCAGCAGCTCTCCTGCCGTGTCTTTGGTGGAAAAACTGTTTTTT. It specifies CASSSPAVSLVEKLFF.

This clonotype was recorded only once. CDR3 in DNA: TGTGCCAGCAGCTCGACTAGCGGCGAGACCCAGTACTTC. This translates into CASSSTSGETQYF. The chain has TRBV2 and TRBJ2-5, with 9 bases lining up with TRBD2. The V gene end was trimmed by 6 bases and the J gene end by 5 bases; junction bases not matched to a gene: 4. This CDR3 is 13 amino acids long. Germline V gives CDR1 SNHLY, CDR2 FYNNEI.

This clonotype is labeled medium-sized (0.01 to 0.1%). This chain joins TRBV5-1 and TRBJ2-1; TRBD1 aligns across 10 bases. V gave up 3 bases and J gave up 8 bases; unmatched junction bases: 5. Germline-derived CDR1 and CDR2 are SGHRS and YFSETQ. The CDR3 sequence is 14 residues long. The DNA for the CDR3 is TGCGCCAGCAGCTCGGGACAGGGGTGGGATGAGCAGTTCTTC. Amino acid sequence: CASSSGQGWDEQFF. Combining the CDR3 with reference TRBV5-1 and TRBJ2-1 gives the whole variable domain KAGVTQTPRYLIKTRGQQVTLSCSPISGHRSVSWYQQTPGQGLQFLFEYFSETQRNKGNFPGRFSGRQFSNSRSEMNVSTLELGDSALYLCASSSGQGWDEQFFGPGTRLTVL.

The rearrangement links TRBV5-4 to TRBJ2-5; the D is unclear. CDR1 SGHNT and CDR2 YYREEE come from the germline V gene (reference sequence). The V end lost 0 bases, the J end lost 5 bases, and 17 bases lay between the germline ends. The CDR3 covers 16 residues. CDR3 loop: CASSLAGAVRVETQYF. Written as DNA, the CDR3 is TGTGCCAGCAGCTTGGCCGGAGCAGTCCGCGTGGAGACCCAGTACTTC.

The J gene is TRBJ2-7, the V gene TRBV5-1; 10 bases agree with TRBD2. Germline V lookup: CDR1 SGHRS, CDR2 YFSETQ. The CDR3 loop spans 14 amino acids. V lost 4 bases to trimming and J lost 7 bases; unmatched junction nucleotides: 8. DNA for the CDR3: TGCGCCAGCAGCCCGGGTTCTAGCGGGGGAGAGCAGTACTTC. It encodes CASSPGSSGGEQYF.

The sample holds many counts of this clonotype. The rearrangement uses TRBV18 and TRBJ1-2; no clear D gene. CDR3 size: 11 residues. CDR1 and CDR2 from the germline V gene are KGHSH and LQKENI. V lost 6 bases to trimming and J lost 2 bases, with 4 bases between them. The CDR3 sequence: CASSGNYGYTF. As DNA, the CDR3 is TGTGCCAGCTCCGGCAACTATGGCTACACCTTC. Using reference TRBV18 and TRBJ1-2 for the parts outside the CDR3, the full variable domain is NAGVMQNPRHLVRRRGQEARLRCSPMKGHSHVYWYRQLPEEGLKFMVYLQKENIIDESGMPKERFSAEFPKEGPSILRIQQVVRGDSAAYFCASSGNYGYTFGSGTRLTVV.

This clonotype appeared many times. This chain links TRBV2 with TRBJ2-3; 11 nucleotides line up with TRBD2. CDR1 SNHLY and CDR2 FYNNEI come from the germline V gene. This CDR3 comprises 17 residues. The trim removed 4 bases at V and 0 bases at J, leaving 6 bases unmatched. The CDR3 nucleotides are TGTGCCAGCAGTGGTGAGACTAGCGGGGCGAGCACAGATACGCAGTATTTT. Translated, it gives CASSGETSGASTDTQYF. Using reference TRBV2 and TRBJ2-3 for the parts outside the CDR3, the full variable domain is EPEVTQTPSHQVTQMGQEVILRCVPISNHLYFYWYRQILGQKVEFLVSFYNNEISEKSEIFDDQFSVERPDGSNFTLKIRSTKLEDSAMYFCASSGETSGASTDTQYFGPGTRLTVL.

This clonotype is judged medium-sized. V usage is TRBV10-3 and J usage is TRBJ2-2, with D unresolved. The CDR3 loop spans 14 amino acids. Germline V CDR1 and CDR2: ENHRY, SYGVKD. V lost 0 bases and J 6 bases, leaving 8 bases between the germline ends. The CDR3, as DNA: TGTGCCATCAGTGAGTCGAGAAGCGCCGGGGAGCTGTTTTTT. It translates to CAISESRSAGELFF.

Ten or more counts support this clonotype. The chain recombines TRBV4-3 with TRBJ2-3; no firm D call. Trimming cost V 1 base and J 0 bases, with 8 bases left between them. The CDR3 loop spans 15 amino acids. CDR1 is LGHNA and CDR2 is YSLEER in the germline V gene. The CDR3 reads CASSQAGVSTDTQYF. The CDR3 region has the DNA TGCGCCAGCAGCCAAGCCGGTGTTAGCACAGATACGCAGTATTTT.

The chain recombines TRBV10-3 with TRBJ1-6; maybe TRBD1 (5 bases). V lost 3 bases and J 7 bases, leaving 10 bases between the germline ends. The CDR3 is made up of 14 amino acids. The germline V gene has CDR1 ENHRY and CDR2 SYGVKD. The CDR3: CAISDQGNNSPLHF. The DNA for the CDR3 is TGTGCCATCAGTGACCAGGGTAACAATTCACCCCTCCACTTT.

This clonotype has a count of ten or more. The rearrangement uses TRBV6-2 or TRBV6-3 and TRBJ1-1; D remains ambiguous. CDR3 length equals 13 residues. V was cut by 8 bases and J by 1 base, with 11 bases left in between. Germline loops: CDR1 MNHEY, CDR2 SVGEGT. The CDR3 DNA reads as TGTGCCAGCCACGACCTTCCGAACACTGAAGCTTTCTTT. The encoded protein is CASHDLPNTEAFF.

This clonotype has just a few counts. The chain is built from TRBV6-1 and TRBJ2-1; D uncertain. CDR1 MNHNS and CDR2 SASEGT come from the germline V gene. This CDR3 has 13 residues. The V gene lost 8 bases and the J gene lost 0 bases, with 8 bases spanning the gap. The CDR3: CASRRDSYNEQFF. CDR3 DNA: TGTGCCAGCCGACGAGACTCCTACAATGAGCAGTTCTTC.

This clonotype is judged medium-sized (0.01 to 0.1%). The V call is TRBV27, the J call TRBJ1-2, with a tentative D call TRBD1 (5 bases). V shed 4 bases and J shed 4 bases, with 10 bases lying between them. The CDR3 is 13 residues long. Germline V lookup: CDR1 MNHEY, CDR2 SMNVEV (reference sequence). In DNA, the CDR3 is TGTGCCAGCAGTTCGGGACTTGCCTATGGCTACACCTTC. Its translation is CASSSGLAYGYTF.

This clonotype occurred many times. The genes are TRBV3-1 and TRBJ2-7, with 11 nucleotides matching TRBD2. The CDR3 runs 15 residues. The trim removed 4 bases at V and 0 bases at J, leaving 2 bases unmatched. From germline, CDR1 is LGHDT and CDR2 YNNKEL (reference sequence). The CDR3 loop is CASSRLAGGSYEQYF. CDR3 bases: TGTGCCAGCAGCCGGCTAGCGGGGGGCTCCTACGAGCAGTACTTC.

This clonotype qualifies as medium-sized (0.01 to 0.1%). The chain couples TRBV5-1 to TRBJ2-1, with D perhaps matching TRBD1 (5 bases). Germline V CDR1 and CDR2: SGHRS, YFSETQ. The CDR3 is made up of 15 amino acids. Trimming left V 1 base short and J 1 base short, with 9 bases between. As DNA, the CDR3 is TGCGCCAGCAGCTTGTTATCAGGGTCCTACAATGAGCAGTTCTTC. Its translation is CASSLLSGSYNEQFF.

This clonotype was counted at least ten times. The CDR3 loop reads CASSSGTKRGSYEQYF. CDR3 nucleotides: TGTGCCAGCAGCTCAGGGACTAAGCGGGGGTCCTACGAGCAGTACTTC. The chain recombines TRBV11-2 with TRBJ2-7; 8 bases map to TRBD2. V shed 4 bases and J 1 base; nucleotides not matched to a gene: 9. In germline, CDR1 is SGHAT, CDR2 FQNNGV. The CDR3 covers 16 residues.

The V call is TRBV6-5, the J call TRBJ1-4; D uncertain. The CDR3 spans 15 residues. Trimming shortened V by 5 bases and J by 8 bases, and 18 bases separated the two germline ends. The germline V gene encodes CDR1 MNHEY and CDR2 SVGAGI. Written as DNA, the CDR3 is TGTGCCAGCAGTATAAGCAGAGCTTACTTCGAAAAACTGTTTTTT. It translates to CASSISRAYFEKLFF.